Listed below are T cell receptor beta chains from one sample, sequenced in a study of shared clonotypes between healthy human individuals. Profiling relied on immunoSEQ multiplex PCR, and the TCRdb table lists in-frame clones only, not all of them. The sample has around 1,900,000 clones; 93% are singletons. The sequenced sample was naive CD8+ T cells from PBMCs. The receptors come from a man younger than 35 in good health. Some clones in this sample may be carry-over from other donors' samples. The CDR3 runs from the conserved cysteine through the conserved F or W. D genes are given only for firm matches. Clone size is given for some rows only: seen once, a few or many times, or a class if the clone is expanded.

J gene: TRBJ2-7
clone size: -
D gene: TRBD1
V gene: TRBV7-9
CDR3 DNA: TGTGCCAGCAGCTTCCGGGACAGGGAGCCCTTCGAGCAGTACTTC
CDR3 protein: CASSFRDREPFEQYF

J gene: TRBJ1-1
clone size: -
D gene: -
V gene: TRBV4-1
CDR3 DNA: TGCGCCAGCAGCCAACGGACACGATTCACTGAAGCTTTCTTT
CDR3 protein: CASSQRTRFTEAFF

J gene: TRBJ2-3
clone size: once
D gene: -
V gene: TRBV29-1
CDR3 DNA: TGCAGCGTTGAGGAAGGCGTTGCAGATACGCAGTATTTT
CDR3 protein: CSVEEGVADTQYF

J gene: TRBJ2-7
clone size: once
D gene: -
V gene: TRBV5-6
CDR3 DNA: TGTGCCAGCAGCTTGGGAAGGGGATTCAGCATCTCCTACGAGCAGTACTTC
CDR3 protein: CASSLGRGFSISYEQYF

J gene: TRBJ2-5
clone size: -
D gene: TRBD2
V gene: TRBV14
CDR3 DNA: TGTGCCAGCAGCACACAAGCGGCGCGGGAGGGCCGTCAGGAGACCCAGTACTTC
CDR3 protein: CASSTQAAREGRQETQYF

J gene: TRBJ2-7
clone size: -
D gene: -
V gene: TRBV7-2
CDR3 DNA: TGTGCCAGCAGCTTAGTTACTCCCGCCAGCGGCGAGCAGTACTTC
CDR3 protein: CASSLVTPASGEQYF

J gene: TRBJ2-1
clone size: -
D gene: -
V gene: TRBV4-3
CDR3 DNA: TGCGCCAGCAGCCAAGCCTTCGGCGTAAGCCGGGATGAGCAGTTCTTC
CDR3 protein: CASSQAFGVSRDEQFF

J gene: TRBJ2-1
clone size: -
D gene: TRBD2
V gene: TRBV2
CDR3 DNA: TGTGCCGCCGATAGCGGGAGCGTCTACAATGAGCAGTTCTTC
CDR3 protein: CAADSGSVYNEQFF

J gene: TRBJ2-5
clone size: -
D gene: -
V gene: TRBV28
CDR3 DNA: TGTGCCAGCAGTTTAGGTGCAGGCACCCATTATGAGACCCAGTACTTC
CDR3 protein: CASSLGAGTHYETQYF

J gene: TRBJ2-1
clone size: once
D gene: TRBD2
V gene: TRBV2
CDR3 DNA: TGTGCCAGCAGTGGACTAGCGGGGTCGTACAATGAGCAGTTCTTC
CDR3 protein: CASSGLAGSYNEQFF

J gene: TRBJ2-7
clone size: -
D gene: -
V gene: TRBV2
CDR3 DNA: TGTGCCAGCAGTGAACGGCAGTACTCCTACGAGCAGTACTTC
CDR3 protein: CASSERQYSYEQYF

J gene: TRBJ1-4
clone size: -
D gene: -
V gene: TRBV5-5
CDR3 DNA: TGTGCCAGCAGCAAGCAGTTGACAGTCCTCATCAATGAAAAACTGTTTTTT
CDR3 protein: CASSKQLTVLINEKLFF

J gene: TRBJ1-2
clone size: once
D gene: -
V gene: TRBV28
CDR3 DNA: TGTGCCAGCAGTTTTGGCGGGGGTGATGGCTACACCTTC
CDR3 protein: CASSFGGGDGYTF

J gene: TRBJ2-5
clone size: -
D gene: -
V gene: TRBV11-2
CDR3 DNA: TGTGCCAGCAGCTTTGAGGGAGGCCGAGGGGAGACCCAGTACTTC
CDR3 protein: CASSFEGGRGETQYF

J gene: TRBJ2-3
clone size: -
D gene: TRBD2
V gene: TRBV19
CDR3 DNA: TGTGCCAGTAGTCCAGGACTAGCGGGATTGACAGATACGCAGTATTTT
CDR3 protein: CASSPGLAGLTDTQYF

J gene: TRBJ2-7
clone size: -
D gene: -
V gene: TRBV11-1
CDR3 DNA: TGTGCCAGCAGCTTAGCAGCCTACGAGCAGTACTTC
CDR3 protein: CASSLAAYEQYF

J gene: TRBJ2-7
clone size: -
D gene: TRBD2
V gene: TRBV6-1
CDR3 DNA: TGTGCCAGCAGTGAAAGGGGGACTAGCTACTACGAGCAGTACTTC
CDR3 protein: CASSERGTSYYEQYF

J gene: TRBJ1-1
clone size: -
D gene: -
V gene: TRBV7-2
CDR3 DNA: TGTGCCAGCAGCTCCCCTGAGGGGAACACTGAAGCTTTCTTT
CDR3 protein: CASSSPEGNTEAFF

J gene: TRBJ2-4
clone size: -
D gene: -
V gene: TRBV29-1
CDR3 DNA: TGCAGCGTTGTGGACCCCGGGGCGATTCAGTACTTC
CDR3 protein: CSVVDPGAIQYF

J gene: TRBJ2-6
clone size: -
D gene: -
V gene: TRBV27
CDR3 DNA: TGTGCCAGCAGCCTCTTGAACTCTGGGGCCAACGTCCTGACTTTC
CDR3 protein: CASSLLNSGANVLTF

J gene: TRBJ1-1
clone size: -
D gene: TRBD1
V gene: TRBV5-6
CDR3 DNA: TGTGCCAGCGGACAGGGCGAGAACACTGAAGCTTTCTTT
CDR3 protein: CASGQGENTEAFF

J gene: TRBJ1-5
clone size: few
D gene: -
V gene: TRBV19
CDR3 DNA: TGTGCCAGTAGTATTGGATTCTCTTTCAATCAGCCCCAGCATTTT
CDR3 protein: CASSIGFSFNQPQHF

J gene: TRBJ2-1
clone size: -
D gene: TRBD2
V gene: TRBV11-2
CDR3 DNA: TGTGCCAGCAGCTTCGGCGGGAGGGCCTACAATGAGCAGTTCTTC
CDR3 protein: CASSFGGRAYNEQFF

J gene: TRBJ1-1
clone size: -
D gene: -
V gene: TRBV5-4
CDR3 DNA: TGTGCCAGCAGCCCCTATTTGAACACTGAAGCTTTCTTT
CDR3 protein: CASSPYLNTEAFF

J gene: TRBJ2-7
clone size: -
D gene: TRBD2
V gene: TRBV11-2
CDR3 DNA: TGTGCCAGCAGCCCTCGACTAGCGGGAGGGCCGGGGGAGCAGTACTTC
CDR3 protein: CASSPRLAGGPGEQYF

J gene: TRBJ2-7
clone size: -
D gene: -
V gene: TRBV6-1
CDR3 DNA: TGTGCCAGCAGGGGATCCCCTCCGGACGAGCAGTACTTC
CDR3 protein: CASRGSPPDEQYF

J gene: TRBJ1-1
clone size: once
D gene: -
V gene: TRBV7-9
CDR3 DNA: TGTGCCAGCAGCTTACGGGGGGGTGAAGCTTTCTTT
CDR3 protein: CASSLRGGEAFF

J gene: TRBJ1-5
clone size: -
D gene: -
V gene: TRBV28
CDR3 DNA: TGTGCCAGCAGTCCTGACCAGCCCCAGCATTTT
CDR3 protein: CASSPDQPQHF

J gene: TRBJ2-7
clone size: -
D gene: -
V gene: TRBV27
CDR3 DNA: TGTGCCAGCAGTCCTTCCGGTTCGGAACAGCTTCTCTACGAGCAGTACTTC
CDR3 protein: CASSPSGSEQLLYEQYF

J gene: TRBJ2-2
clone size: -
D gene: TRBD2
V gene: TRBV2
CDR3 DNA: TGTGCCAGCAGTGACTCCCGAGGGTCTAGCGGGAGATCCAACACCGGGGAGCTGTTTTTT
CDR3 protein: CASSDSRGSSGRSNTGELFF

J gene: TRBJ2-1
clone size: -
D gene: TRBD2
V gene: TRBV2
CDR3 DNA: TGTGCCAGCAGGGGCCATCTAGCGGGAGTGAGTAATGAGCAGTTCTTC
CDR3 protein: CASRGHLAGVSNEQFF

J gene: TRBJ2-7
clone size: -
D gene: TRBD1
V gene: TRBV5-1
CDR3 DNA: TGCGCCAGCAGCTCCAGGACAGGGGAAACCGAGCAGTACTTC
CDR3 protein: CASSSRTGETEQYF

J gene: TRBJ2-7
clone size: -
D gene: -
V gene: TRBV27
CDR3 DNA: TGTGCCAGCAGTTTAGGAGGCGAGCAGTACTTC
CDR3 protein: CASSLGGEQYF

J gene: TRBJ2-7
clone size: once
D gene: -
V gene: TRBV2
CDR3 DNA: TGTGCCAGCAGACTCGACAGATCCTACGAGCAGTACTTC
CDR3 protein: CASRLDRSYEQYF